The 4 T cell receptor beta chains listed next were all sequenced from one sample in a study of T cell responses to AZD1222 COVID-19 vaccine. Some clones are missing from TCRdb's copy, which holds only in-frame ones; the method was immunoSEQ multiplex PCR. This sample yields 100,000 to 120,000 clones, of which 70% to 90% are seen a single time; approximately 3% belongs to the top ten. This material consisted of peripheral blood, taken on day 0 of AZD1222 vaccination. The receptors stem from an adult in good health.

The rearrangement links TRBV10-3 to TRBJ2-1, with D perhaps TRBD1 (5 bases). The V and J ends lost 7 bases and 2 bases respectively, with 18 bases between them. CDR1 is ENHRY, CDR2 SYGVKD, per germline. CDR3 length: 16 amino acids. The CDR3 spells CAIKPDIAGPYNEQFF. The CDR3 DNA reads TGTGCCATCAAACCCGATATAGCAGGGCCCTACAATGAGCAGTTCTTC.

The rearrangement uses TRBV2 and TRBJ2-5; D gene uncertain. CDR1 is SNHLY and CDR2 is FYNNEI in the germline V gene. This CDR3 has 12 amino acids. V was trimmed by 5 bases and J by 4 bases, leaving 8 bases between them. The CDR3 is CASSRLGETQYF. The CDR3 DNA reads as TGTGCCAGCAGTCGACTGGGAGAGACCCAGTACTTC.

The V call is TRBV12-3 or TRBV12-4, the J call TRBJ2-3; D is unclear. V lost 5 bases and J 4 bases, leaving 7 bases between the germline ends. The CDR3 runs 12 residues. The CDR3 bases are TGTGCCAGCAGTCCCTCAGCAGATACGCAGTATTTT. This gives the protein CASSPSADTQYF.

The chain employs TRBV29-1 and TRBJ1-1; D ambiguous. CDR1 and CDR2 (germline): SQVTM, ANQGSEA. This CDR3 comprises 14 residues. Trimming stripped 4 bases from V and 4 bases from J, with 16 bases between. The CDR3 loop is CSVVTALSGTEAFF. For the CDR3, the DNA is TGCAGCGTTGTAACAGCCCTATCGGGCACTGAAGCTTTCTTT. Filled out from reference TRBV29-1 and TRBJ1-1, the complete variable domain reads SAVISQKPSRDICQRGTSLTIQCQVDSQVTMMFWYRQQPGQSLTLIATANQGSEATYESGFVIDKFPISRPNLTFSTLTVSNMSPEDSSIYLCSVVTALSGTEAFFGQGTRLTVV.